This passage covers 20 T cell receptor beta chains from one sample sequenced in a study of cytomegalovirus exposure and HLA in healthy donors. PCR employed 60 Vbeta and 13 Jbeta primers. TCRdb's table, derived via immunoSEQ multiplex PCR, lists solely in-frame clones and lacks some. This table has some 140,000 clones, approximately 72% appearing once. Sequenced input: PBMCs. The receptor source for this set is a man between 18 and 29 years old in good health and CMV-seronegative.

This clone has only a few counts. The chain carries TRBV5-5 and TRBJ1-5; D is unclear. V lost 4 bases to trimming and J lost 4 bases, with 9 bases between them. In germline, CDR1 is SGHKS, CDR2 YYEKEE (reference sequence). The CDR3 has 13 amino acids. The CDR3 spells CASSPQENQPQHF. In DNA, the CDR3 is TGTGCCAGCAGCCCCCAGGAAAATCAGCCCCAGCATTTT.

The V gene is TRBV6-5, the J gene TRBJ2-2, with 7 bases matching TRBD2. Germline trimming cut 6 bases from V and 7 bases from J; bases unmatched to any gene: 2. Germline V gene data show CDR1 as MNHEY and CDR2 as SVGAGI. This CDR3 has 12 residues. Written as DNA, the CDR3 is TGTGCCAGCAGGCGCGGGAGCGGGGAGCTGTTTTTT. This codes for CASRRGSGELFF.

The rearrangement uses TRBV5-1 and TRBJ2-7; perhaps TRBD2 as D (6 bases). In germline, CDR1 is SGHRS, CDR2 YFSETQ. V was cut by 9 bases and J by 6 bases, with 19 bases left in between. This CDR3 contains 13 residues. The CDR3 nucleotides read TGCGCCATCCCGACTAGGAGTAGCTCCGAGCAGTACGTC. Amino acid sequence: CAIPTRSSSEQYV.

This clone came up once. V and J are TRBV10-3 and TRBJ2-3, with 9 bases identical to TRBD2. Trimming removed 6 bases from V and 4 bases from J; junction bases left unmatched: 14. Germline CDR1 reads ENHRY; CDR2 reads SYGVKD. This CDR3 is 17 amino acids long. CDR3 in amino acids: CAIRAGRAGGPADTQYF. Here the CDR3 DNA reads TGTGCCATCAGGGCTGGGAGGGCGGGGGGGCCGGCAGATACGCAGTATTTT.

CDR3 sequence reads: CASSSRDRGAMNTEAFF. The CDR3, as DNA: TGTGCCAGCAGCTCCCGGGACAGGGGGGCCATGAACACTGAAGCTTTCTTT. V usage is TRBV7-2 and J usage is TRBJ1-1; 11 bases fit TRBD1. V gave up 4 bases and J gave up 0 bases; unmatched junction bases: 7. Germline V gene data show CDR1 as SGHTA and CDR2 as FQGNSA. The CDR3 sequence is 17 residues long.

The chain uses TRBV7-2 and TRBJ2-1; 12 positions match TRBD2. The CDR3 runs to 15 residues. The V segment lost 6 bases and the J segment 7 bases; nucleotides outside the gene matches: 7. In germline, CDR1 is SGHTA, CDR2 FQGNSA. The CDR3 loop reads CASRRILAGGNEQFF. Written as DNA, the CDR3 is TGTGCCAGCAGGCGAATTCTAGCGGGGGGGAATGAGCAGTTCTTC. The full variable domain, with the rest looked up from reference TRBV7-2 and TRBJ2-1, is GAGVSQSPSNKVTEKGKDVELRCDPISGHTALYWYRQSLGQGLEFLIYFQGNSAPDKSGLPSDRFSAERTGGSVSTLTIQRTQQEDSAVYLCASRRILAGGNEQFFGPGTRLTVL.

The chain joins TRBV6-4 to TRBJ1-3; D not certain. CDR3 length equals 13 residues. Trimming pared 0 bases from V and 6 bases from J, leaving 6 bases between. In germline, CDR1 is MRHNA, CDR2 SNTAGT. The CDR3 spells CASSDSLANTIYF. CDR3 in DNA: TGTGCCAGCAGTGACTCGTTGGCAAACACCATATATTTT.

The chain is built from TRBV6-5 and TRBJ2-5; TRBD1 agrees at 7 bases. The junction had 4 bases not matched to a gene; V was cut back by 1 base and J by 2 bases. Germline V lookup: CDR1 MNHEY, CDR2 SVGAGI. The CDR3 has 15 residues. CDR3: CASSYWAGGQETQYF. The CDR3 DNA sequence: TGTGCCAGCAGTTACTGGGCAGGGGGACAAGAGACCCAGTACTTC.

This clone has a handful of counts. V gene TRBV6-5 combines with J gene TRBJ2-1; maybe TRBD2 (5 bases). The V gene's germline CDR1 is MNHEY and CDR2 SVGAGI. The ends were cut back, 5 bases at V and 9 bases at J, with 8 bases in the middle. This CDR3 has 11 amino acids. The CDR3 nucleotides read TGTGCCAGCAGTCACGGAGGTGAGCAGTTCTTC. Amino acid sequence: CASSHGGEQFF.

This chain joins TRBV7-9 and TRBJ2-5; TRBD1 matches 7 bases. This CDR3 has 14 residues. CDR1 is SEHNR, CDR2 FQNEAQ, per germline (reference sequence). V dropped 4 bases and J dropped 3; count of bases not matched to a gene: 5. As DNA, the CDR3 is TGTGCCAGCAGCTCAACTGACAGGGAAGAGACCCAGTACTTC. Translated, it gives CASSSTDREETQYF.

This clone was recorded once. The CDR3 nucleotides read TGCGCCAGCAGCCCCCGGGGGTTCAACACTGAAGCTTTCTTT. Its protein product is CASSPRGFNTEAFF. The V and J genes are TRBV5-1 and TRBJ1-1, with D maybe TRBD1 (5 bases). Germline V gene data show CDR1 as SGHRS and CDR2 as YFSETQ. The CDR3 extends over 14 amino acids. V lost 4 bases and J lost 2, with 12 bases in between. Together with reference TRBV5-1 and TRBJ1-1, the CDR3 gives the full variable domain: KAGVTQTPRYLIKTRGQQVTLSCSPISGHRSVSWYQQTPGQGLQFLFEYFSETQRNKGNFPGRFSGRQFSNSRSEMNVSTLELGDSALYLCASSPRGFNTEAFFGQGTRLTVV.

The J gene is TRBJ1-2, the V gene TRBV5-1; TRBD1 is a possible D gene (6 bases). CDR1 and CDR2 from the germline V gene are SGHRS and YFSETQ. This CDR3 spans 18 amino acids. Trimming pared 4 bases from V and 8 bases from J, leaving 30 bases between. The CDR3 nucleotides are TGCGCCAGCAGCCCGCCCCTGGCAGGGGAAGGCTCAGTCGGCGGCTACACCTTC. Translating gives CASSPPLAGEGSVGGYTF. Full variable domain (remainder filled in from reference TRBV5-1 and TRBJ1-2): KAGVTQTPRYLIKTRGQQVTLSCSPISGHRSVSWYQQTPGQGLQFLFEYFSETQRNKGNFPGRFSGRQFSNSRSEMNVSTLELGDSALYLCASSPPLAGEGSVGGYTFGSGTRLTVV.

V gene TRBV28 combines with J gene TRBJ1-2; TRBD1 might be the D (5 bases). CDR1 and CDR2 from the germline V gene are MDHEN and SYDVKM. V lost 4 bases to trimming and J lost 7 bases, with 19 bases between them. The CDR3 length is 15 residues. CDR3 region: CASSWGGPQSRGYTF. The CDR3 nucleotides are TGTGCCAGCAGTTGGGGCGGCCCCCAAAGCCGTGGCTACACCTTC.

The V and J genes are TRBV4-1 and TRBJ2-7, with 7 bases fitting TRBD1. V trimming: 1 base; J trimming: 5 bases; junction bases outside the gene matches: 8. Germline V gives CDR1 MGHRA, CDR2 YSYEKL. The CDR3 consists of 15 residues. The CDR3 loop reads CASSQVNRGQDEQYF. The CDR3 nucleotides read TGCGCCAGCAGCCAAGTCAATAGGGGGCAGGACGAGCAGTACTTC.

The chain employs TRBV11-2 and TRBJ2-4; TRBD2 aligns across 8 bases. After removal of 8 bases from V and 6 bases from J, the junction contained 9 bases not matched to a gene. The CDR3 length is 14 residues. The germline gives CDR1 SGHAT, CDR2 FQNNGV. The CDR3 loop reads CASSDPAGGNIQYF. For the CDR3, the DNA is TGTGCCAGCTCCGACCCGGCGGGGGGAAACATTCAGTACTTC.

The chain employs TRBV5-1 and TRBJ2-5, with 10 bases identical to TRBD2. CDR1 and CDR2 (germline): SGHRS, YFSETQ. This CDR3 is 16 amino acids long. V gave up 1 base and J gave up 5 bases; unmatched junction bases: 8. This CDR3 is CASSLYGAGGPETQYF. The CDR3, as DNA: TGCGCCAGCAGCTTGTACGGAGCGGGGGGGCCGGAGACCCAGTACTTC. The full variable domain, rest sourced from reference TRBV5-1 and TRBJ2-5, is KAGVTQTPRYLIKTRGQQVTLSCSPISGHRSVSWYQQTPGQGLQFLFEYFSETQRNKGNFPGRFSGRQFSNSRSEMNVSTLELGDSALYLCASSLYGAGGPETQYFGPGTRLLVL.

This clone occurred a few times. One end of the junction varies from germline; a read error may be responsible. The chain employs TRBV11-2 and TRBJ2-6; D might be TRBD2 (6 bases). Germline V CDR1 and CDR2: SGHAT, FQNNGV. The CDR3 contains 16 residues. DNA of the CDR3: TGTGCCAGCAGCTTAGTTCTGGGGACTGGGGCCAACGGCCTGACTTTC. The encoded protein is CASSLVLGTGANGLTF.

This clone was seen a few times. V gene TRBV6-1 combines with J gene TRBJ2-3, with TRBD1 matching over 12 bases. Per germline, CDR1 MNHNS and CDR2 SASEGT. J gave up 4 bases and V 4 bases, and 9 bases lay outside the gene matches. The CDR3 totals 17 residues. This CDR3 is CASSVRGQGAWADTQYF. The CDR3 DNA sequence: TGTGCCAGCAGTGTTCGGGGACAGGGGGCCTGGGCAGATACGCAGTATTTT.

This clone showed up just a few times. This sequence joins TRBV2 and TRBJ2-5, with 9 bases lining up with TRBD2. The V gene end was trimmed by 7 bases and the J gene end by 0 bases; junction bases not matched to a gene: 6. CDR3 length: 15 residues. Germline loops: CDR1 SNHLY, CDR2 FYNNEI. This CDR3 is CASNLAGQYQETQYF. The CDR3 nucleotides read TGTGCCAGCAATCTAGCGGGGCAGTACCAAGAGACCCAGTACTTC.

This chain uses TRBV5-6 with TRBJ1-2, with TRBD1 identical over 9 bases. Trimming at V came to 0 bases and at J to 5 bases, leaving 5 bases not matched to a gene. The V gene's germline CDR1 is SGHDT and CDR2 YYEEEE. The CDR3 consists of 15 residues. CDR3 sequence: CASSLGDRVGYGYTF. Here the CDR3 DNA reads TGTGCCAGCAGCTTGGGGGACAGGGTGGGATATGGCTACACCTTC. The entire variable domain, with the rest obtained from reference TRBV5-6 and TRBJ1-2, is as follows: DAGVTQSPTHLIKTRGQQVTLRCSPKSGHDTVSWYQQALGQGPQFIFQYYEEEERQRGNFPDRFSGHQFPNYSSELNVNALLLGDSALYLCASSLGDRVGYGYTFGSGTRLTVV.